The rows below give T cell receptor beta chains drawn from one sample of a study of somatic mutations in cytotoxic T cells in rheumatoid arthritis. The repertoire was sequenced with immunoSEQ multiplex PCR; TCRdb's copy has only in-frame clones and lacks some. The sample has about 4,000 clones, 70% to 85% seen once. What was sequenced was CD8+ T cells sorted from blood. These receptors all stem from a man aged 35-49 years with rheumatoid arthritis. CDR3s include the opening cysteine and the closing phenylalanine or tryptophan. The D gene is left open where the match is weak. Expanded clones are given a class, and other clones once, few, many or no size at all.

clone size	J gene	D gene	V gene	CDR3 DNA	CDR3 protein
once	TRBJ2-7	.	TRBV7-9	TGTGCCAGCAGCTTAGCCTCAACAGGGCTCTACGAGCAGTACTTC	CASSLASTGLYEQYF
large	TRBJ2-7	TRBD2	TRBV5-4	TGCGCCAGCAGCCAATCTTCTAGCGGGAGCTACGAGCAGTACTTC	CASSQSSSGSYEQYF
.	TRBJ2-1	TRBD2	TRBV5-4	TGTGCCAGCAGCTGGCTAGCGGGAGGGCGAGCTAACAATGAGCAGTTCTTC	CASSWLAGGRANNEQFF
.	TRBJ2-2	TRBD2	TRBV5-6	TGTGCCAGCAGCTTCGGACTAGCGGGAGTTAACGGGGAGCTGTTTTTT	CASSFGLAGVNGELFF
.	TRBJ2-7	.	TRBV13	TGTGCCAGCAGCTTCAGCTCCTACGAGCAGTACTTC	CASSFSSYEQYF
.	TRBJ1-1	.	TRBV27	TGTGCCAGCAGTTTATTGGGGCGGGGCACTGAAGCTTTCTTT	CASSLLGRGTEAFF
.	TRBJ2-1	TRBD2	TRBV9	TGTGCCAGCAGCGCCCCTCATAGCGGGAGCTCCTACAATGAGCAGTTCTTC	CASSAPHSGSSYNEQFF
.	TRBJ1-2	.	TRBV28	TGTGCCAGCAGTTTAATAGCCAGGGCAGCATTGAACTATGGCTACACCTTC	CASSLIARAALNYGYTF
.	TRBJ2-7	TRBD2	TRBV27	TGTGCCAGCAGCCCTGGACTAGCGGGACTGTCCTCCTACGAGCAGTACTTC	CASSPGLAGLSSYEQYF
.	TRBJ2-7	TRBD2	TRBV30	TGTGCCTGGAGCGGACTAGCGGGAGACGTGGGAACAGGGTACGAGCAGTACTTC	CAWSGLAGDVGTGYEQYF
.	TRBJ2-1	.	TRBV19	TGTGCCAGTAGTGGACCCCGACCGGAGGGAGTCGTGGCCCATGAGCAGTTCTTC	CASSGPRPEGVVAHEQFF
.	TRBJ1-3	.	TRBV18	TGTGCCAGCTCACCACCGCCAGGGGAGACCCTTGGAAACACCATATATTTT	CASSPPPGETLGNTIYF
.	TRBJ2-3	.	TRBV15	TGTGCCACCAGCATGGCTGGAGCGGCAGATACGCAGTATTTT	CATSMAGAADTQYF
.	TRBJ2-7	TRBD1	TRBV4-2	TGTGCCAGCAGCCACCCGACAGGGGGAATCAGCTCCTACGAGCAGTACTTC	CASSHPTGGISSYEQYF
.	TRBJ2-1	.	TRBV9	TGTGCCTCCTCGAGGGCTAGTGCTAAAGGTGAGCAGTTCTTC	CASSRASAKGEQFF
.	TRBJ2-2	TRBD2	TRBV6-4	TGTGCCAGCAGCGGACTAGCGGGAGGGAACACCGGGGAGCTGTTTTTT	CASSGLAGGNTGELFF
.	TRBJ1-2	TRBD1	TRBV19	TGTGCCAGCAGGGACAGGGGGAACTATGGCTACACCTTC	CASRDRGNYGYTF
.	TRBJ2-5	TRBD2	TRBV19	TGTGCCTCACGACTAGCGGGAGAAGAGACCCAGTACTTC	CASRLAGEETQYF
once	TRBJ2-5	TRBD2	TRBV11-2	TGTGCCAGCAGCCCCCCGACTAGCGGGATACGGGAGACCCAGTACTTC	CASSPPTSGIRETQYF
.	TRBJ2-7	.	TRBV6-5	.	CASKPVGWGTRYF
.	TRBJ2-1	TRBD1	TRBV19	TGTGCCAGTAGTATCCTCGGACAGGCCCAGTTCTTC	CASSILGQAQFF
.	TRBJ2-2	TRBD2	TRBV7-3	TGTGCCAGCAGCTTACAAACGCGGGAGGCCGGGGAGCTGTTTTTT	CASSLQTREAGELFF
.	TRBJ1-1	TRBD1	TRBV6-1	TGTGCCAGCAGCCAAGGGACAGTAGAAGCTTTCTTT	CASSQGTVEAFF
.	TRBJ1-1	TRBD1	TRBV7-3	TGTGCCAGCAGCTACCAGGGGGCGCCCACTGAAGCTTTCTTT	CASSYQGAPTEAFF